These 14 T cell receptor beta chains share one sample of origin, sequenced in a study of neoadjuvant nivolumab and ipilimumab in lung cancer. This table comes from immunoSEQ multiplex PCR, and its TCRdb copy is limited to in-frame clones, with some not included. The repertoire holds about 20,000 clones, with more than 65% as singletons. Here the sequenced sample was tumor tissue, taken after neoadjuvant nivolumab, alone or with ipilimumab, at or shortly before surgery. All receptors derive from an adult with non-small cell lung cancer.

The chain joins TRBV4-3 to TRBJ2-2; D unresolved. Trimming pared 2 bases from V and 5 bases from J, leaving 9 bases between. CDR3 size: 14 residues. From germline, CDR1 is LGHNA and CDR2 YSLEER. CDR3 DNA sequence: TGCGCCAGCAGCCAAACGGGCCAAACCGGGGAGCTGTTTTTT. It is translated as CASSQTGQTGELFF.

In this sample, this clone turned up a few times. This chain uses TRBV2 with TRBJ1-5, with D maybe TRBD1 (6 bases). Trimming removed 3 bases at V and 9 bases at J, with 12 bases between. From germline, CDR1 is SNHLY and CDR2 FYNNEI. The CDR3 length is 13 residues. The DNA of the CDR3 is TGTGCCAGCAGTGACAGCGGGGGGCTGCCCCAGCATTTT. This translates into CASSDSGGLPQHF.

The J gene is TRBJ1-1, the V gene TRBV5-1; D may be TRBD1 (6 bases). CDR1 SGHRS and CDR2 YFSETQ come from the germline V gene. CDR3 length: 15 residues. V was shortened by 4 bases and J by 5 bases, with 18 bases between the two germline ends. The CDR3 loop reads CASSRYTGRETEAFF. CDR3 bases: TGCGCCAGCAGCCGATACACAGGGAGGGAGACTGAAGCTTTCTTT.

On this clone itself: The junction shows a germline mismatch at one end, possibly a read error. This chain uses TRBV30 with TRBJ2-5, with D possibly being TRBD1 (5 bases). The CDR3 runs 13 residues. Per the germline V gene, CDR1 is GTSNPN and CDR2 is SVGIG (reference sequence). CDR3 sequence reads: CAWSVYSKGMNHF. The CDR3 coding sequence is TGTGCCTGGAGTGTATACTCGAAGGGGATGAACCACTTC.

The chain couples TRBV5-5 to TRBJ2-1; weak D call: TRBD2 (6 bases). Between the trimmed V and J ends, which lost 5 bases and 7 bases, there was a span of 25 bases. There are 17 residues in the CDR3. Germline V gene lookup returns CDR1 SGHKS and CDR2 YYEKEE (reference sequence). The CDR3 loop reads CASSFTGTPLTRNEQFF. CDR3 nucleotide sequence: TGTGCCAGCAGTTTTACCGGGACTCCCCTAACTAGGAATGAGCAGTTCTTC.

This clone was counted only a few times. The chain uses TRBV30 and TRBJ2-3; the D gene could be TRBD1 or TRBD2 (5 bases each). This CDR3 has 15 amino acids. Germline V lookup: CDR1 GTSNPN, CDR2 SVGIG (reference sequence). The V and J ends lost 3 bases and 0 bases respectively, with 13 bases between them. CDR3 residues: CAWRAYGTSTDTQYF. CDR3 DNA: TGTGCCTGGAGGGCTTATGGGACCAGCACAGATACGCAGTATTTT.

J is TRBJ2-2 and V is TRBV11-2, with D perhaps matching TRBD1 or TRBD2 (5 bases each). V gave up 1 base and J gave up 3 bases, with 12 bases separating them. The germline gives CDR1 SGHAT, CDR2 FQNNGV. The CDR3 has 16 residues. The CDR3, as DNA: TGTGCCAGCAGCTTAGCTGGGGGATGGGACACCGGGGAGCTGTTTTTT. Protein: CASSLAGGWDTGELFF. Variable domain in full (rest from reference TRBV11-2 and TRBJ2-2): EAGVAQSPRYKIIEKRQSVAFWCNPISGHATLYWYQQILGQGPKLLIQFQNNGVVDDSQLPKDRFSAERLKGVDSTLKIQPAKLEDSAVYLCASSLAGGWDTGELFFGEGSRLTVL.

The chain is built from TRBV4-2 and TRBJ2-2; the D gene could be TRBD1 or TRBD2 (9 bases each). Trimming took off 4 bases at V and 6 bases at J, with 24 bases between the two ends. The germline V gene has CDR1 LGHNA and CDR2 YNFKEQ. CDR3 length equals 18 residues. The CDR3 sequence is CASSRQSGGTGKSGELFF. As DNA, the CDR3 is TGTGCCAGCAGCCGCCAAAGCGGGGGGACAGGGAAGTCCGGGGAGCTGTTTTTT.

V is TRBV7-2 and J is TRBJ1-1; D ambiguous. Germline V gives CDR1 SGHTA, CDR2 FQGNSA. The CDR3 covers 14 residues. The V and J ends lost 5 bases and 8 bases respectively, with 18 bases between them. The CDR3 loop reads CASSAQRRAAEAFF. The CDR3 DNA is TGTGCCAGCAGCGCCCAGAGACGGGCGGCGGAAGCTTTCTTT.

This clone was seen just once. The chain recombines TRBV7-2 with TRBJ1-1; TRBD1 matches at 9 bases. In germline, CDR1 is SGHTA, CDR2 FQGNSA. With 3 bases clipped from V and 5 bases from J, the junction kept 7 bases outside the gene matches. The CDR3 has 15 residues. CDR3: CASSLTGGSSTEAFF. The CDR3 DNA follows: TGTGCCAGCAGCTTGACAGGGGGAAGTTCGACTGAAGCTTTCTTT.

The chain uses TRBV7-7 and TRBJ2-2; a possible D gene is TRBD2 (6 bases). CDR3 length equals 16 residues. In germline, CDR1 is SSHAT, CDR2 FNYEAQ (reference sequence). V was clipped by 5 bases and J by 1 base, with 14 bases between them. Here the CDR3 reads CASSPGAGLNTGELFF. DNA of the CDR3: TGTGCCAGCAGCCCGGGCGCGGGACTGAACACCGGGGAGCTGTTTTTT.

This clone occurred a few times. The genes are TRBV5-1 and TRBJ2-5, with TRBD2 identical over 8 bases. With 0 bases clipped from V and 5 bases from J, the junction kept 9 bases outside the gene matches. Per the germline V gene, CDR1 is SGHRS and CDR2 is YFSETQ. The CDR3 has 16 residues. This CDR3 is CASSLEVAGWRETQYF. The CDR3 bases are TGCGCCAGCAGCTTGGAAGTAGCGGGATGGAGGGAGACCCAGTACTTC.

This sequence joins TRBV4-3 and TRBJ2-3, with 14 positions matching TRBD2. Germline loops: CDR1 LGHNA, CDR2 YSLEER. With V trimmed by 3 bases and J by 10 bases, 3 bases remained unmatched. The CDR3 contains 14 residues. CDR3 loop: CASSQGTSGSPQYF. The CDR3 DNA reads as TGCGCCAGCAGCCAGGGGACTAGCGGGAGTCCGCAGTATTTT.

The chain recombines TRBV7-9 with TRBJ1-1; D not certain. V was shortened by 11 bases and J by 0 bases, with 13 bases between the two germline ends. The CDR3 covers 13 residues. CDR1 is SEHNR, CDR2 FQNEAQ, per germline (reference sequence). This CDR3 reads CAGVDTVNTEAFF. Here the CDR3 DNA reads TGTGCCGGCGTAGACACCGTGAACACTGAAGCTTTCTTT.